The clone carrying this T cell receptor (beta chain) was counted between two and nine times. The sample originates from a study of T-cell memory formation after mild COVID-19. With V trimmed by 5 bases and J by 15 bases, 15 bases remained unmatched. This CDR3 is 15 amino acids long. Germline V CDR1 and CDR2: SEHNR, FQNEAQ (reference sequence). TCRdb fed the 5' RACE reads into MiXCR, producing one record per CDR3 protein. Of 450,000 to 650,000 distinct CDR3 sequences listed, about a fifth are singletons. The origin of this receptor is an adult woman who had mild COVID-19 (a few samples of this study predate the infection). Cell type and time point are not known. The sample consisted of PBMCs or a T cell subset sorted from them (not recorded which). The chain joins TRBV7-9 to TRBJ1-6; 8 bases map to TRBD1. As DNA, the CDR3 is TGTGCCAGCAGCCGCGCGGGGGCAGGGGGCGAAAACCTCCACTTT. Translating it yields CASSRAGAGGENLHF.